The table lists the clone carrying this T cell receptor beta chain with many counts. Its target is not known. An end of the junction does not agree with germline; a read error may underlie this. TCRdb fed the reads into MiXCR, producing one record per CDR3 protein. The profile covers 150,000 or so distinct CDR3 sequences, with approximately 5.9% appearing a single time and roughly 18% taken by the ten largest. The sample originates from a study of T cell repertoires in cytomegalovirus infection. About the research overall: Public TCR beta signatures were indicative of both CMV infection and a matching HLA type. The study's findings and limits: Carriers of CMV and the relevant HLA type were discriminated by public TCR beta frequency. CMV-specific HLA-C-restricted TCR beta clonotypes dominated the ex vivo response.

The clonotype originates from a human donor in good health (CMV status not recorded). Some clones in this sample may be carry-over from other donors' samples. The sequenced material came from PBMCs.

The CDR3 loop is CASSLSPPDPGTTLMIF. In DNA form, the CDR3 reads TGTGCCAGCAGCTTAAGCCCCCCTGACCCCGGGACAACCTTAATGATCTTT. The chain links TRBV7-2 to TRBJ1-1, with D possibly matching TRBD1 (6 bases). Germline values: CDR1 SGHTA, CDR2 FQGNSA. This CDR3 has 17 residues.